The rows below give T cell receptor beta chains drawn from one sample of a study of post-analysis software for immune sequencing data. TCRdb reprocessed the PCR reads via MiXCR and lists one record per CDR3 protein. The table records 650,000 to 850,000 distinct CDR3 sequences, about 43% of them present only once. The sequencing sample was made of blood. These receptors came from a girl between 5 and 17 years old with multiple sclerosis. Each CDR3 is given with its conserved first and last residue. Each record gives: clone size, CDR3 length, J gene, D gene, V gene, CDR3 DNA, CDR3 protein. D genes are given only for firm matches. Not every row has a clone size; where given, it reads once, few, many or a size class.

>NA|16|TRBJ2-1|TRBD2|TRBV29-1
TGCAGCGTTGGAGGACTAGCGGGACATTCCTACAATGAGCAGTTCTTC
CSVGGLAGHSYNEQFF
>few|16|TRBJ2-1|NA|TRBV29-1
TGCAGCGTTTCTACAGGAATCCAAGGCTCCTACAATGAGCAGTTCTTC
CSVSTGIQGSYNEQFF
>NA|15|TRBJ2-5|TRBD2|TRBV20-1
TGCAGTGCTATACGGGGACTAGCGGGAATGGAGACCCAGTACTTC
CSAIRGLAGMETQYF
>few|14|TRBJ2-1|NA|TRBV24-1
TGTGCCACCAGTGATTTAACCCGTGGTAATGAGCAGTTCTTC
CATSDLTRGNEQFF
>NA|14|TRBJ1-4|NA|TRBV29-1
TGCAGCGTTGATGGTTCAGGCGGGAATGAAAAACTGTTTTTT
CSVDGSGGNEKLFF
>NA|15|TRBJ2-4|TRBD2|TRBV20-1
TGCAGTGTTCTACTAGCGGGAGGACGGGAATGGATTCAGTACTTC
CSVLLAGGREWIQYF
>NA|12|TRBJ2-7|NA|TRBV10-3
TGTGCCATCAGTGAGAATGGCTACGAGCAGTACTTC
CAISENGYEQYF
>NA|16|TRBJ2-1|NA|TRBV12-3/TRBV12-4
TGTGCCAGCAGTTTTTTTGGAGGGAGGAAAGGCGATGAGCAGTTCTTC
CASSFFGGRKGDEQFF
>NA|17|TRBJ2-5|TRBD2|TRBV20-1
TGCAGTGCCTCCCTCTCTGGAGCGGGAGTGAGGCAAGAGACCCAGTACTTC
CSASLSGAGVRQETQYF
>NA|16|TRBJ2-6|NA|TRBV6-5
TGTGCCAGCAGTTCCAGACACGACTCTGGGGCCAACGTCCTGACTTTC
CASSSRHDSGANVLTF
>NA|14|TRBJ1-5|NA|TRBV20-1
TGCAGTGCTAGAGATCAAGGGGGAGCTCAGCCCCAGCATTTT
CSARDQGGAQPQHF
>few|15|TRBJ2-1|NA|TRBV7-9
TGTGCCAGCAGCTTAGTTCGGGCCCAGGGCAATGAGCAGTTCTTC
CASSLVRAQGNEQFF
>few|15|TRBJ2-1|TRBD2|TRBV11-1
TGTGCCAGCAGCCGGTCCCTAGCGGGATCGTATGAGCAGTTCTTC
CASSRSLAGSYEQFF